This T cell receptor beta chain emerged from a study of T-cell memory formation after mild COVID-19. Whole-study context: Each donor largely had its own TCR clusters.

Via MiXCR, TCRdb re-called the 5' RACE reads, giving one row per CDR3 protein. In the table there are about 200,000 distinct CDR3 sequences, over 7.5% of which are singletons. General study findings and limits: Confirmation of SARS-CoV-2 specificity was lacking for second-wave clones peaking day 37. The finding that pre-infection memory included some responding clones suggested that cross-reactive memory joined. Among clones contracting day 15 to 85, CD4/CD8 was balanced, whereas later expanders leaned CD4+.

Germline V lookup: CDR1 SGDLS, CDR2 YYNGEE. Trimming cost V 4 bases and J 2 bases, with 13 bases left between them. The CDR3 has 15 amino acids. This clonotype was found many times. Its matching antigen is unknown. The V and J genes are TRBV9 and TRBJ1-5; D gene ambiguous. The sequence was collected from a man younger than 35 who had mild COVID-19 (a few samples of this study predate the infection). Cell type and time point are not known. Material for sequencing was PBMCs or a T cell subset sorted from them (not recorded which). The chain's CDR3 is CASSKSVTGNQPQHF. DNA for the CDR3: TGTGCCAGCAGCAAATCTGTGACTGGCAATCAGCCCCAGCATTTT.